Below, one T cell receptor (beta chain) is given with its context. Its antigen is still unknown. CD4+ T cells from unexposed donors were obtained before the COVID-19 pandemic (2011-2018). The cells were cultured for under 13 days before CD4+ T cells were isolated. Testing used SARS-CoV-2 S/N and four cold-coronavirus spikes on unexposed-donor CD4+ T cells, cells permitting. Cultures held roughly 2 million PBMCs per well with around 10 IU/ml IL-2. On days 3 and 7, cultures got half fresh IL-2 medium. This record belongs to a study of CD4 T cells in relation to SARS-CoV-2 and coronaviruses. Study information: The negative reference was HIV-1 Nef peptide pool or peptide-free culture.

Germline CDR1 and CDR2: MNHEY and SVGEGT. V lost 5 bases to trimming and J lost 8 bases; unmatched junction nucleotides: 13. This CDR3 comprises 16 residues. The table came from immunoSEQ multiplex PCR; TCRdb's copy has only in-frame clones and leaves some out. Of roughly 29,000 clones detected, over 60% appear once; the ten largest clones hold 20% to 25%. The material sequenced was CD4+ T cells from PBMCs, cultured in vitro. The chain uses TRBV6-2 or TRBV6-3 and TRBJ1-2; 11 positions agree with TRBD1. The receptor was derived from a human donor in good health. CDR3 amino acids: CASSLHVGQGAWGYTF. CDR3 nucleotide sequence: TGTGCCAGCAGTCTGCATGTCGGACAGGGGGCTTGGGGCTACACCTTC.